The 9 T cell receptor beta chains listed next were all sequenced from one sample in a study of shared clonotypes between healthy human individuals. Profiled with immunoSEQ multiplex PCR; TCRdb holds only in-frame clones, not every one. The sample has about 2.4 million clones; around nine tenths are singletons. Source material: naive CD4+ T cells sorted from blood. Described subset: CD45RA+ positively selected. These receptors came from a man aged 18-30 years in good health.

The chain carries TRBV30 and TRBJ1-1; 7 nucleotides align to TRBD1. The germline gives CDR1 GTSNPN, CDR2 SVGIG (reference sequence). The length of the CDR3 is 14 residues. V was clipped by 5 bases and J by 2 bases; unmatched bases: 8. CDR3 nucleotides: TGTGCCTGGGGGAGACAGGGCCAAAACACTGAAGCTTTCTTT. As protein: CAWGRQGQNTEAFF.

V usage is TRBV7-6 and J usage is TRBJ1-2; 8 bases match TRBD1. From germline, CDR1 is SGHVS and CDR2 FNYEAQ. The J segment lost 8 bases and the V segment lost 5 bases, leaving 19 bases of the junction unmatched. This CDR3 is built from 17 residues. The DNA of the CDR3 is TGTGCCAGCAGCCCGGGACAGGCTAGGAAGGCAGGCCGGGGCTACACCTTC. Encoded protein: CASSPGQARKAGRGYTF.

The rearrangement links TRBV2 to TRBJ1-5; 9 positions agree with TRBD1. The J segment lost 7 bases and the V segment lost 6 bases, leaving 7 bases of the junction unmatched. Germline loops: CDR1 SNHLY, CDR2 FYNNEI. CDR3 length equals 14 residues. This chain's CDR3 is CASSADRGGQPQHF. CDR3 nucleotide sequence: TGTGCCAGCAGCGCGGACAGGGGAGGACAGCCCCAGCATTTT.

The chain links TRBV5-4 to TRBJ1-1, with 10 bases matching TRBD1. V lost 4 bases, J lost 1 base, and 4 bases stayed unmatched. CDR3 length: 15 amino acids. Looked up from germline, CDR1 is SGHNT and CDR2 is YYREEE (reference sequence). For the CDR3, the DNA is TGTGCCAGCAGCAAAGGACAGGGGGGGAACACTGAAGCTTTCTTT. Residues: CASSKGQGGNTEAFF.

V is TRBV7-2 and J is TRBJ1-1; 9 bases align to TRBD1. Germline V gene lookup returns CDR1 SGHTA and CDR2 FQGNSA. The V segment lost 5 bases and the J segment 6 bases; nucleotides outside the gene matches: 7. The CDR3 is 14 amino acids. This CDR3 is CASSLGTGPPEAFF. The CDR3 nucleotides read TGTGCCAGCAGCCTAGGGACAGGGCCCCCTGAAGCTTTCTTT.

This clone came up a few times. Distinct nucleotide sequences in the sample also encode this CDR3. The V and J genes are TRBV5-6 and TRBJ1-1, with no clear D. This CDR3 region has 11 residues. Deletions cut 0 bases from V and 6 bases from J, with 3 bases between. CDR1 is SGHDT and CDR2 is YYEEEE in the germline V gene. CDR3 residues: CASSLVSEAFF. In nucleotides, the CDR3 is TGTGCCAGCAGCTTGGTATCTGAAGCTTTCTTT. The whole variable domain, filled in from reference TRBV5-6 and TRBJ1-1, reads DAGVTQSPTHLIKTRGQQVTLRCSPKSGHDTVSWYQQALGQGPQFIFQYYEEEERQRGNFPDRFSGHQFPNYSSELNVNALLLGDSALYLCASSLVSEAFFGQGTRLTVV.

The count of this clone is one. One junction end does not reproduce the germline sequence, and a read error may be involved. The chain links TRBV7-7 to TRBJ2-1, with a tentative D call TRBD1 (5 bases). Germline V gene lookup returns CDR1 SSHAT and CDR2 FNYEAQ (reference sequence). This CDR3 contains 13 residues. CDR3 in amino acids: CASSMDTYNEQFF. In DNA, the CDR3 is TGTGCTAGCAGCATGGACACCTACAATGAGCAGTTCTTC. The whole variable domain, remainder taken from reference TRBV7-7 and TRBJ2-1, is GAGVSQSPRYKVTKRGQDVTLRCDPISSHATLYWYQQALGQGPEFLTYFNYEAQPDKSGLPSDRFSAERPEGSISTLTIQRTEQRDSAMYRCASSMDTYNEQFFGPGTRLTVL.

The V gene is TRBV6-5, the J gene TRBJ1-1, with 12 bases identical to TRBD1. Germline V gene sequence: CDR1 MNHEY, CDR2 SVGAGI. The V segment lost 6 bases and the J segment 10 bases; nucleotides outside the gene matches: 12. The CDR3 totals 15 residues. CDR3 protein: CASSRSGQGALGAFF. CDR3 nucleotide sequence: TGTGCCAGCAGCCGATCGGGACAGGGGGCGCTAGGAGCTTTCTTT.

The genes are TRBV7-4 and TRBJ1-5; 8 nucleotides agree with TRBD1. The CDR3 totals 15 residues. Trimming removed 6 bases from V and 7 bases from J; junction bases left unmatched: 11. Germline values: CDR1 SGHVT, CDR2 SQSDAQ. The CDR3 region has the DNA TGTGCCAGCAGTCAAACAGGGGGAGGGGGCCAGCCCCAGCATTTT. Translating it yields CASSQTGGGGQPQHF.